This T cell receptor (beta chain) was identified during a study of cytomegalovirus exposure and HLA in healthy donors (dated by TCRdb to 2016 to 2017). Notes on the research overall: An earlier analysis of approximately 640 of the donors reported 250 to 350 Gb of sequence data and some 120 million unique TCR beta sequences from around 200 million T cells. An early release covering roughly 600 HLA-typed donors comprised approximately 290 gigabases of sequencing data and around 86 million unique TCR sequences. Among the roughly 390 genotyped donors, around 81% belonged to the genetic ancestry cluster associated with self-reported Caucasian donors. The study aimed to test whether signatures of past pathogen exposure could be identified by cataloging public T cell receptors. The T cell repertoires of some 700 subjects were profiled by immunosequencing and related to cytomegalovirus serostatus. Along with the approximately 600-subject first cohort, a separate validation cohort of around 120 different subjects was used. The study combined high-throughput TCR immunosequencing, statistical association of individual TCRs with disease status, and machine learning to predict cytomegalovirus infection status. To study patterns of TCR occurrence, a later analysis re-analyzed previously published TCR beta repertoires from more than 550 donors and added high-resolution HLA genotyping. Rather than drawing on any new phenotypic data, the later analysis identified candidate immune exposures from TCR beta sequences and the way those sequences occurred across donors. In an earlier analysis of 587 of the donors, high-throughput TCR beta sequencing was used to judge whether each TCR beta V gene segment behaved as functional or pseudogenic. Donor age, sex, ethnicity and CMV serostatus were compiled together with the repertoire data. A later genetic analysis took genome-wide SNP genotypes for about 55% of the 666 donors and used that subset as a discovery cohort. All discovery cohort repertoires had been generated on a single sequencing platform. HLA typing covered class I and class II loci at four-digit resolution. Typing coverage varied by locus: roughly 629-630 donors for A, B, C, DRB1 and DQB1; some 520 for DQA1; approximately 610 for DPA1; roughly 470 for DPB1. Roughly 5 DR-DQ haplotypes were handled as single units for association and clustering, since linkage in the cohort was strong. On average, 235,054 unique TCR beta nucleotide sequences were sequenced per donor among a few hundred genotyped donors of the cohort, with 15% to 20% of those sequences being non-productive. The paper's findings and limits, for the study overall: Several of the top co-occurrence clusters appeared to be linked to parvovirus B19, influenza, CMV and Epstein-Barr virus, according to a later analysis. Most TCR sequences were observed very rarely across donors, whereas some public TCRs were present in many individuals. According to a later genetic analysis, donors in an Asian-associated ancestry cluster had fewer N-insertions in productive TCRs than the roughly 700-donor mean. The classifier was reported to diagnose cytomegalovirus status with high specificity and sensitivity in both the original and validation cohorts. At a false discovery rate of 0.05, a later analysis linked around 15,000 TCR beta sequences to specific HLA alleles. The earlier analysis of around 600 of the donors excluded 15 to 20 rarely observed V segments, including chromosome 9 orphons, because counts were too low. The cohort was sequenced for TCR beta chains only, and without alpha or paired-chain data the features that could be detected were limited. Broadly in line with IMGT annotations, most TCR beta V segments showed up in productive rearrangements about 87% or about 30% of the time in an earlier analysis of approximately 640 of the donors. A few of the identified cytomegalovirus-associated TCR beta chains were confirmed in vitro to be specific for cytomegalovirus antigens. The only immune exposure information available for the cohort was CMV serostatus. The sequencing pipeline was judged likely to have produced a cluster of highly shared sequence variants as a technical artifact. Some IMGT-functional V segments, including TRBV6-2 and TRBV6-3, could not be distinguished by the 87-base-pair reads and were therefore excluded. Most CMV-associated TCR beta chains appeared to be HLA-restricted in a later analysis, and the HLA associations seemed to be driven largely by CMV exposure. A further reported finding was that TCR beta sequences accurately predicted the HLA-A and HLA-B alleles for most subjects in the first cohort. In a later analysis, HLA-associated TCR beta chains showed more clonal expansion and lower generation probabilities than non-associated chains that were equally common. The study listed 164 TCR beta chains as associated with cytomegalovirus. A later genetic analysis associated a missense DCLRE1C variant with V-gene and J-gene trimming of TCR beta chains, and an independent cohort replicated the association. HLA typing was unavailable for some donors at each locus, so association tests used only the typed subset. Sequencing depth was assumed to be roughly uniform across donors in the presence/absence analyses, though that assumption may not hold. Assigning TCR associations to individual alleles was difficult when HLA alleles, especially DR and DQ, strongly co-occurred. According to the authors, the approach could potentially be generalized to other disease states and immunological phenotypes. Linkage disequilibrium might explain the correlated functional status among segregating V segments, but an unknown experimental factor could not be excluded. According to a later analysis, TCR association rates differed among HLA loci, with DRB1 alleles showing the most associated TCRs and HLA-C alleles showing the fewest.

CDR1 and CDR2 are drawn from the germline V gene: KGHSH, LQKENI. V loses 3 bases of germline sequence and J loses 0 bases, and the interval between the two ends is 7 bases. The CDR3 runs 14 residues from the cysteine to the phenylalanine. The CDR3 DNA has 42 bases and is translated from base 1. Library preparation was by the immunoSEQ multiplex PCR assay. The multiplex PCR relied on a mix of 60 forward primers for TCR Vbeta segments and 13 reverse primers for TCR Jbeta segments. Amplification of the CDR3 region of rearranged TCR beta genes was performed with a multiplex PCR assay on genomic DNA. The Illumina HiSeq System was used to sequence the amplified TCR beta libraries as 87-base-pair reads. As for how the authors treated the data: In a later analysis, some 80 million unique TCR beta chains were counted across the approximately 620 repertoires, and approximately 11 million of these chains were shared by at least two donors. To remove PCR and sequencing errors, raw reads were error-corrected and collapsed into unique sequences using a nearest-neighbor algorithm that merged closely related sequences. Alignment of CDR3 sequences to IMGT reference sequences was used to assign V, D and J gene segments. Each retained sequence needed at least a six-nucleotide match to both a V gene segment and a J gene segment. Rearrangements were called productive when the CDR3 lacked stop codons and stayed in frame with V and J; all others were non-productive. Following IMGT convention, CDR3 was defined as the stretch from the second conserved V-encoded cysteine to the conserved J-encoded phenylalanine. Sequences without an unambiguous match to a single V gene segment were excluded from the earlier analysis of about 600 of the donors. An earlier analysis of 450 to 650 of the donors called V segments functional above 56.7% productive rearrangements and segregating when the between-donor standard deviation exceeded 5%. A statistical classification framework was built for diagnosing cytomegalovirus status from the catalog of TCR beta chain sequences. In a later analysis, TCR nucleotide sequences were compared against IMGT/GENE-DB human TR gene sequences so that V and J genes could be assigned. A later analysis assigned CDR3 sequences and most-parsimonious VDJ recombination scenarios with the TCRdist pipeline. In a later analysis, each TCR beta chain was defined by its CDR3 amino acid sequence together with its V-gene family, and reads lacking a unique V-gene family were excluded. In a later analysis, 450 to 600 highly shared, low-generation-probability nucleotide sequences were removed to address suspected cross-contamination and a sequencing artifact. For each public chain, a later analysis derived a clonal expansion index from normalized ranks of inferred template counts within each repertoire. In a later analysis, generation probabilities were computed with a VDJ recombination model fitted to out-of-frame rearrangements, and the resulting probabilities were checked against IGoR. In a later analysis, TCR-TCR, TCR-HLA and TCR-CMV co-occurrence was scored with hypergeometric tests, and a repertoire-size bias correction was applied to TCR pairs. In a later analysis, false discovery rates were estimated by permuting HLA or CMV assignments 20 times. A later analysis grouped co-occurring TCRs with DBSCAN, adding TCRdist sequence similarity when clustering within HLA-allele-positive subsets. For co-occurrence clustering, repertoires with fewer than 30,000 or more than 120,000 public chains were excluded, along with 4 to 6 repertoires with anomalous nucleotide sharing. TCRdb limited this immuneACCESS table to in-frame rearrangements with V and J called. A share of clones is missing; checked studies link under half to unresolved V genes, and the rest is unexplained. D and trimming come from the DNA, and the V and J calls and clone size come from that table. The table for this sample lists 150,000 to 200,000 clones; over 80% of them were counted only once. The top ten clonotypes cover about 1.6% of the sample.

The cohort was made up of approximately 700 healthy bone marrow donors. All cohort members were sampled while nominally healthy, although unrecorded immune exposures were likely present. The donor tested CMV seronegative, placing the donor among the 352 seronegative members of the cohort. Every donor gave a peripheral blood sample, and the peripheral blood mononuclear cells from that sample were used for TCR beta sequencing. Genomic DNA extraction from the blood cell samples was performed with the Qiagen DNeasy Blood Extraction Kit. As regards this clone: Its specific antigen is unknown. Qualities for individual bases were not recorded, and no much larger clone is one base off.

The sequence was obtained from a man aged 50-60 years in good health and CMV-seronegative. Sequenced: PBMCs. In this chain, TRBV18 is recombined with TRBJ2-3, with an unclear D gene assignment. CDR3 sequence: CASSPTFSTDTQYF. The nucleotide sequence is given as TGTGCCAGCTCACCTACTTTTAGCACAGATACGCAGTATTTT. The full variable domain, with segments outside the CDR3 supplied by the reference TRBV18 and TRBJ2-3 proteins, appears as NAGVMQNPRHLVRRRGQEARLRCSPMKGHSHVYWYRQLPEEGLKFMVYLQKENIIDESGMPKERFSAEFPKEGPSILRIQQVVRGDSAAYFCASSPTFSTDTQYFGPGTRLTVL.